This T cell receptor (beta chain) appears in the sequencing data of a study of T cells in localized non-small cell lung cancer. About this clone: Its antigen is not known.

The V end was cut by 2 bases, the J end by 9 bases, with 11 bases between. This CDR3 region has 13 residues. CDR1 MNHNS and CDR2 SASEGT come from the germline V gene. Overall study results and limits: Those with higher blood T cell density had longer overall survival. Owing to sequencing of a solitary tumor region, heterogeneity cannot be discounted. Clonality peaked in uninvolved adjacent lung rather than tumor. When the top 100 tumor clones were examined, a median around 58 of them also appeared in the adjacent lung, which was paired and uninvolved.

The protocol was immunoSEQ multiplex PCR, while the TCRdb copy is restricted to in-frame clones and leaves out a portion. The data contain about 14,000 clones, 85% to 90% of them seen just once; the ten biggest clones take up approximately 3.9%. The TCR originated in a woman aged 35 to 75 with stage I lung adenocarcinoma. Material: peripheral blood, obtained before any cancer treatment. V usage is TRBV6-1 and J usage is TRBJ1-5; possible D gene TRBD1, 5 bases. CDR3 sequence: CASSEQGGGPQHF. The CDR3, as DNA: TGTGCCAGCAGTGAACAGGGCGGGGGGCCCCAGCATTTT.